Below are 28 T cell receptor beta chains sequenced from a single sample in a study of post-analysis software for immune sequencing data. No antigen has been identified for these receptors. cDNA libraries of TCR beta carried unique molecular identifiers. TCRdb re-called the PCR reads with MiXCR, one entry per CDR3 protein. The sample lists a few hundred thousand distinct CDR3 sequences; approximately 37% were seen once. Findings and limits, study-wide: With TRBV5-6, TRBV5-1 and TRBV20-1 included, a handful of TRBV segments were more frequent in patients than in controls.

Sample: blood. Source of these receptors: a girl aged 2 to 10 with multiple sclerosis.

This clonotype was seen only a few times. The chain combines TRBV3-1 with TRBJ2-5; 10 nucleotides line up with TRBD2. The CDR3 has 16 amino acids. Germline V lookup: CDR1 LGHDT, CDR2 YNNKEL (reference sequence). The ends lost 4 bases at V and 2 bases at J; junction bases unmatched: 7. The CDR3 nucleotides read TGTGCCAGCAGCCTCACACCACTAGCGGGGCAAGAGACCCAGTACTTC. Protein product: CASSLTPLAGQETQYF.

This clonotype appeared many times. Sequence at one end of the junction differs from germline and may be a read error. The chain uses TRBV5-1 and TRBJ2-1; 10 bases fit TRBD2. This CDR3 spans 15 amino acids. Germline V gives CDR1 SGHRS, CDR2 YFSETQ. The CDR3 region has the DNA TGTGCCAGCAGTGCTAGCGGGGGTTCCTACAATGAGCAGTTCTTC. Amino acids: CASSASGGSYNEQFF.

This clonotype was counted a few times. This sequence joins TRBV5-1 and TRBJ2-3, with TRBD1 as a possible D gene (5 bases). The V end lost 0 bases, the J end lost 1 base, and 12 bases lay between the germline ends. CDR1 is SGHRS, CDR2 YFSETQ, per germline. The CDR3 runs 16 residues. CDR3 sequence: CASSLGLDSRTDTQYF. Written as DNA, the CDR3 is TGCGCCAGCAGCTTGGGTCTCGACAGCCGCACAGATACGCAGTATTTT.

The table lists this clonotype with a few counts. V is TRBV5-1 and J is TRBJ2-1, with 8 bases lining up with TRBD2. This CDR3 has 17 amino acids. V lost 2 bases to trimming and J lost 4 bases; unmatched junction nucleotides: 11. Germline CDR1 is SGHRS and CDR2 is YFSETQ. The CDR3 is CASSFMAAGGGYNEQFF. For the CDR3, the DNA is TGCGCCAGCAGCTTTATGGCTGCGGGAGGAGGTTACAATGAGCAGTTCTTC.

The chain links TRBV10-3 to TRBJ1-5; tentative D call: TRBD1 (5 bases). Germline values: CDR1 ENHRY, CDR2 SYGVKD. Trimming took off 0 bases at V and 2 bases at J, with 8 bases between the two ends. This CDR3 contains 15 residues. The CDR3 DNA reads as TGTGCCATCAGTGAGTCCGGGGGAGGCAATCAGCCCCAGCATTTT. It specifies CAISESGGGNQPQHF.

The V and J genes are TRBV12-3 or TRBV12-4 and TRBJ1-1; D ambiguous. With 2 bases removed from V and 0 bases from J, the gap between germline ends came to 10 bases. This CDR3 has 15 residues. CDR3 DNA: TGTGCCAGCAGTTTAACTCGGCGGGTGAACACTGAAGCTTTCTTT. Its translation: CASSLTRRVNTEAFF.

The genes are TRBV5-1 and TRBJ1-1; 8 bases agree with TRBD1. CDR3 length equals 15 residues. Germline-derived CDR1 and CDR2 are SGHRS and YFSETQ. V shed 0 bases, J shed 1 base, and the junction held 2 bases outside the gene matches. The CDR3 DNA sequence: TGCGCCAGCAGCTTGGTACAGGGGGGGAACACTGAAGCTTTCTTT. Protein sequence: CASSLVQGGNTEAFF.

The sample holds a few counts of this clonotype. DNA of the CDR3: TGTGCCAGCAGCGTATCCCGGACAGCCCTACCCACAGATACGCAGTATTTT. It encodes CASSVSRTALPTDTQYF. V gene TRBV9 combines with J gene TRBJ2-3, with D possibly being TRBD1 (6 bases). Germline V gives CDR1 SGDLS, CDR2 YYNGEE. V lost 1 base and J lost 2, with 17 bases in between. This CDR3 has 17 residues.

The chain carries TRBV7-2 and TRBJ1-5, with D unclear. Germline CDR1 reads SGHTA; CDR2 reads FQGNSA. The CDR3 has 15 amino acids. With 1 base removed from V and 6 bases from J, the gap between germline ends came to 13 bases. CDR3 sequence: CASSLVLSPGQPQHF. As DNA, the CDR3 is TGTGCCAGCAGCTTAGTCCTCTCCCCCGGTCAGCCCCAGCATTTT.

There are many counts of this clonotype. V usage is TRBV29-1 and J usage is TRBJ2-1; no firm D call. Germline V lookup: CDR1 SQVTM, CDR2 ANQGSEA. V gave up 6 bases and J gave up 5 bases, with 11 bases separating them. This CDR3 has 12 residues. The chain's CDR3 is CSVRHPHNEQFF. The CDR3 DNA reads TGCAGCGTGAGGCACCCCCACAATGAGCAGTTCTTC.

This clonotype was recorded at least ten times. This chain uses TRBV5-1 with TRBJ2-7; D remains ambiguous. Trimming pared 0 bases from V and 5 bases from J, leaving 6 bases between. The CDR3 contains 12 residues. The germline V gene encodes CDR1 SGHRS and CDR2 YFSETQ. CDR3 sequence reads: CASSLGQNEQYF. Written as DNA, the CDR3 is TGCGCCAGCAGCTTGGGTCAGAACGAGCAGTACTTC.

As concerns this clonotype: This may be a read error, as it is one base from a much larger clone. This chain connects TRBV15 to TRBJ1-4; D uncertain. With 1 base removed from V and 11 bases from J, the gap between germline ends came to 11 bases. Looked up from germline, CDR1 is LNHNV and CDR2 is YYDKDF (reference sequence). The CDR3 totals 13 residues. This CDR3 reads CATSRVPSDKLFF. The CDR3 DNA follows: TGTGCCACCAGCAGAGTCCCCTCGGACAAACTGTTTTTT.

The rearrangement uses TRBV19 and TRBJ1-5; 7 bases align to TRBD1. Per the germline V gene, CDR1 is LNHDA and CDR2 is SQIVND (reference sequence). The trim removed 6 bases at V and 2 bases at J, leaving 7 bases unmatched. This CDR3 is 15 amino acids long. The CDR3 protein is CASREDRAGNQPQHF. The CDR3 DNA reads TGTGCCAGTAGAGAAGACAGGGCTGGCAATCAGCCCCAGCATTTT. Complete variable domain (other parts from reference TRBV19 and TRBJ1-5): DGGITQSPKYLFRKEGQNVTLSCEQNLNHDAMYWYRQDPGQGLRLIYYSQIVNDFQKGDIAEGYSVSREKKESFPLTVTSAQKNPTAFYLCASREDRAGNQPQHFGDGTRLSIL.

This clonotype was counted only a few times. The chain couples TRBV29-1 to TRBJ2-7, with D maybe TRBD2 (7 bases). This CDR3 comprises 15 residues. V lost 1 base, J lost 3 bases, and 16 bases lay in between. CDR1 SQVTM and CDR2 ANQGSEA come from the germline V gene. The CDR3 DNA reads TGCAGCGTTGAAGGGGGCGGGGGCCCGGACTACGAGCAGTACTTC. Protein product: CSVEGGGGPDYEQYF.

This clonotype has ten or more counts. This chain connects TRBV6-2 or TRBV6-3 to TRBJ2-3, with D tentatively TRBD2 (5 bases). Germline CDR1 reads MNHEY; CDR2 reads SVGEGT. The CDR3 sequence is 12 residues long. The V and J ends lost 6 bases and 2 bases respectively, with 6 bases between them. In DNA, the CDR3 is TGTGCCAGCAGCGGGGTCACAGATACGCAGTATTTT. It is translated as CASSGVTDTQYF.

A note on this clonotype: One end of the junction is discordant with germline, which a read error may explain. The chain recombines TRBV4-2 with TRBJ2-4; 8 bases agree with TRBD1. CDR3 size: 15 residues. Looked up from germline, CDR1 is LGHNA and CDR2 is YNFKEQ. Here the CDR3 reads CASCHRTGPSNIQYF. Written as DNA, the CDR3 is TGTGCCAGCTGCCACAGGACAGGGCCGAGTAACATTCAGTACTTC.

Only a few counts were recorded for this clonotype. The rearrangement uses TRBV5-5 and TRBJ2-3, with 7 bases that match TRBD2. The CDR3 contains 16 residues. Losses at the gene ends were 4 bases for V and 2 bases for J; bases not matched to a gene: 10. CDR1 SGHKS and CDR2 YYEKEE come from the germline V gene (reference sequence). The CDR3 nucleotides are TGTGCCAGCAGCCCGACAGCGGGACTTGACACAGATACGCAGTATTTT. Amino acids: CASSPTAGLDTDTQYF. Using reference TRBV5-5 and TRBJ2-3 for the parts outside the CDR3, the full variable domain is DAGVTQSPTHLIKTRGQQVTLRCSPISGHKSVSWYQQVLGQGPQFIFQYYEKEERGRGNFPDRFSARQFPNYSSELNVNALLLGDSALYLCASSPTAGLDTDTQYFGPGTRLTVL.

The CDR3 nucleotides read TGCAGTGCTCTCGGACTAGTTGGGACCTACGAGCAGTACTTC. Protein sequence: CSALGLVGTYEQYF. The chain recombines TRBV20-1 with TRBJ2-7, with 7 bases identical to TRBD2. J gave up 2 bases and V 5 bases, and 9 bases lay outside the gene matches. The CDR3 length is 14 residues. CDR1 DFQATT and CDR2 SNEGSKA come from the germline V gene (reference sequence).

V gene TRBV4-1 combines with J gene TRBJ2-3; no definite D call. The germline V gene encodes CDR1 MGHRA and CDR2 YSYEKL. V was shortened by 5 bases and J by 0 bases, with 15 bases between the two germline ends. This CDR3 is built from 16 residues. The CDR3 nucleotides read TGCGCCAGCAGCTACGCTGGTGGCAGTAGCACAGATACGCAGTATTTT. Translating gives CASSYAGGSSTDTQYF.

V and J are TRBV15 and TRBJ2-7; 11 bases map to TRBD2. The germline gives CDR1 LNHNV, CDR2 YYDKDF (reference sequence). V lost 1 base to trimming and J lost 8 bases; unmatched junction nucleotides: 4. CDR3 length: 14 residues. The CDR3 DNA sequence: TGTGCCACCAGCAGAGTTACTAGCGGGAGCCAGCAGTACTTC. The encoded protein is CATSRVTSGSQQYF.

The V and J genes are TRBV5-1 and TRBJ1-6; TRBD1 matches 9 bases. The V gene end was trimmed by 6 bases and the J gene end by 7 bases; junction bases not matched to a gene: 8. Germline V CDR1 and CDR2: SGHRS, YFSETQ. The CDR3 runs to 15 residues. CDR3 residues: CASTRDREWNSPLHF. CDR3 nucleotides: TGCGCCAGCACGCGGGACAGGGAGTGGAATTCACCCCTCCACTTT.

The chain has TRBV4-2 and TRBJ2-7, with 14 bases lining up with TRBD2. CDR1 and CDR2 from the germline V gene are LGHNA and YNFKEQ. This CDR3 region has 18 residues. The ends lost 0 bases at V and 3 bases at J; junction bases unmatched: 7. CDR3 DNA sequence: TGTGCCAGCAGCCAAGATGGTTGGGGACTAGCGGGAGACTACGAGCAGTACTTC. Residues: CASSQDGWGLAGDYEQYF.

The chain uses TRBV18 and TRBJ2-7; TRBD2 agrees at 15 bases. J lost 4 bases, V lost 6 bases, and 10 bases had no gene match. The CDR3 length is 17 residues. Germline CDR1 is KGHSH and CDR2 is LQKENI. The CDR3 DNA follows: TGTGCCAGCTCGAAACGAGGGACTAGCGGGAGGTTATACGAGCAGTACTTC. Protein sequence: CASSKRGTSGRLYEQYF.

Note on this clonotype: At one end, the junction sequence differs from germline, possibly due to a read error. This sequence joins TRBV7-8 and TRBJ1-2, with TRBD1 identical over 7 bases. The CDR3 is made up of 18 amino acids. CDR1 is SGHVS, CDR2 FQNEAQ, per germline. The CDR3 nucleotides read TGTGCCAACAGCTTAGAGCGGCGGGACAGCCTCCTTTTCTATGGCTACACCTTC. Residues: CANSLERRDSLLFYGYTF.

In its sample, this clonotype was seen once. V is TRBV18 and J is TRBJ2-2, with D maybe TRBD1 (6 bases). V lost 3 bases, J lost 2 bases, and 10 bases lay in between. This CDR3 contains 15 residues. Germline CDR1 is KGHSH and CDR2 is LQKENI. CDR3: CASSPPGTNTGELFF. CDR3 nucleotide sequence: TGTGCCAGCTCACCGCCCGGGACAAACACCGGGGAGCTGTTTTTT.

The chain carries TRBV18 and TRBJ2-7, with TRBD1 matching 8 bases. CDR1 KGHSH and CDR2 LQKENI come from the germline V gene. The CDR3 runs 15 residues. The J segment lost 5 bases and the V segment lost 3 bases, leaving 9 bases of the junction unmatched. CDR3 sequence: CASSPQFMTGDEQYF. In nucleotides, the CDR3 is TGTGCCAGCTCACCGCAGTTTATGACAGGGGACGAGCAGTACTTC.

This clonotype was observed once. The V gene is TRBV7-2, the J gene TRBJ2-4, with 11 bases fitting TRBD2. After removal of 4 bases from V and 13 bases from J, the junction contained 15 bases not matched to a gene. The CDR3 runs 16 residues. Germline V gene lookup returns CDR1 SGHTA and CDR2 FQGNSA. DNA for the CDR3: TGTGCCAGCAGCTCTGTTCGACTAGCGGGACCGAGGGAGCAGTACTTC. Translation: CASSSVRLAGPREQYF.

The chain recombines TRBV13 with TRBJ2-1; D is uncertain. There are 15 residues in the CDR3. The V gene lost 1 base and the J gene lost 2 bases, with 9 bases spanning the gap. Germline V lookup: CDR1 PRHDT, CDR2 FYEKMQ (reference sequence). The CDR3 bases are TGTGCCAGCAGCTTAGTTCTGGGCCCCTACAATGAGCAGTTCTTC. Translated: CASSLVLGPYNEQFF.